This T cell receptor beta chain was sequenced during a study of blood T cell repertoires in COVID-19. Study-level information: Collection of acute and convalescent COVID-19 samples took place in the United States, Italy and Spain. PBMCs, B-cell-depleted T cells, or T cells provided the cDNA or gDNA that made up the material.

In the original processing: Estimation of nucleated cell counts relied on the amplification of reference gene primers. Method: immunoSEQ multiplex PCR; TCRdb's copy keeps in-frame clones and lacks some. Clone size and the V and J calls come from that table; the DNA yielded D and trimming. The repertoire holds 95,000 to 120,000 clones, 81% seen once, with about 1.6% in the top ten. The clonotype originates from a man aged 50 to 59 with acute or convalescent COVID-19. The material sequenced was peripheral blood.

The CDR3 loop reads CASSPFSTGEQYF. Written as DNA, the CDR3 is TGTGCCAGCTCACCTTTCAGTACAGGGGAGCAGTACTTC. The V gene is TRBV18, the J gene TRBJ2-7, with D perhaps TRBD1 (6 bases). The germline V and J ends were trimmed by 3 bases and 7 bases, with 13 bases remaining between them. The CDR3 covers 13 residues. The germline gives CDR1 KGHSH, CDR2 LQKENI.